The clone carrying this T cell receptor beta chain occurred many times. The authors used about 540 ng of bulk tumor genomic DNA per sample as template. Collection of several biopsies per primary tumor, spaced far apart, took place during surgery. Untreated, newly diagnosed non-small cell lung cancer patients underwent curative surgery. These data come from a study of immune heterogeneity within non-small cell lung tumors. Study background: Histology included a handful of squamous cell carcinomas, about 11 non-squamous carcinomas and 1 unspecified tumor.

The CDR3 contains 13 residues. V lost 6 bases, J lost 3 bases, and 9 bases lay in between. Germline V gene data show CDR1 as MNHNS and CDR2 as SASEGT. The TCR beta CDR3 region underwent multiplex PCR amplification with 32 V and 13 J primers. TCRdb recomputed calls from the multiplex PCR reads with MiXCR, one row per CDR3 protein. The table lists over 9,000 distinct CDR3 sequences, roughly 26% of them singletons. The V call is TRBV6-1, the J call TRBJ1-5; no reliable D call. Input material: lung tumor tissue. The receptor comes from a man aged 45-65 years with non-small cell lung cancer. The CDR3 nucleotides are TGTGCCAGCAGCTGGAGCCTCAATCAGCCCCAGCATTTT. This translates into CASSWSLNQPQHF.